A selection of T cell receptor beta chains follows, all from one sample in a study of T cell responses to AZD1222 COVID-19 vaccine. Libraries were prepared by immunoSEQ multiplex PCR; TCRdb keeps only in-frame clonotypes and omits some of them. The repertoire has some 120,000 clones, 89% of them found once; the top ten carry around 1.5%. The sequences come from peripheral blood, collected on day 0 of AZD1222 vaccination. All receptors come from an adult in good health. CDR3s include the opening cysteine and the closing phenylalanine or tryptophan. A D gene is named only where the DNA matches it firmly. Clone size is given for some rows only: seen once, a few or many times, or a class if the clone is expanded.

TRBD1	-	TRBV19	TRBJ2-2	CASSRTGSGELFF	TGTGCCAGTAGTCGGACAGGGTCCGGGGAGCTGTTTTTT
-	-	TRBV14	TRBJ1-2	CASSQDREGKHGYTF	TGTGCCAGCAGCCAAGATCGTGAGGGAAAGCATGGCTACACCTTC
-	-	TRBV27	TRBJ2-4	CADLPGGDKRSDIQYF	TGTGCCGATCTTCCAGGGGGGGACAAGCGTTCGGACATTCAGTACTTC
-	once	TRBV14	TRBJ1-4	CASSQDSQEYATNEKLFF	TGTGCCAGCAGCCAAGATTCGCAGGAGTACGCAACTAATGAAAAACTGTTTTTT
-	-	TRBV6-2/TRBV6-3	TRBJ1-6	CASSFKGAYNSPLHF	TGTGCCAGCAGTTTTAAGGGTGCCTATAATTCACCCCTCCACTTT
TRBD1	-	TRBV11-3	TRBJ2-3	CASSPGQVNTDTQYF	TGTGCCAGCAGCCCCGGACAGGTCAACACAGATACGCAGTATTTT
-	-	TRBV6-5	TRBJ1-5	CASMVTSGAQPQHF	TGTGCCAGCATGGTAACGTCGGGAGCTCAGCCCCAGCATTTT
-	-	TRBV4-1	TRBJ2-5	CASSRSGQETQYF	TGCGCCAGCAGCCGGTCTGGGCAAGAGACCCAGTACTTC
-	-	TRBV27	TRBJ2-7	CASSSTTGYEQYF	TGTGCCAGCAGTTCAACCACCGGATACGAGCAGTACTTC
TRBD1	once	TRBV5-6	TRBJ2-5	CASNSPGTGNQETQYF	TGTGCCAGCAACTCCCCCGGGACAGGGAACCAAGAGACCCAGTACTTC
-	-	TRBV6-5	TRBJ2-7	CASSYSRQNSYEQYF	TGTGCCAGCAGTTACTCCCGACAGAACTCCTACGAGCAGTACTTC
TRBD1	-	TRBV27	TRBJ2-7	CASSFGQGTYEQYF	TGTGCCAGCAGTTTTGGACAGGGAACCTACGAGCAGTACTTC
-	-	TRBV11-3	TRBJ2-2	CATRNTGELFF	TGTGCCACCAGGAACACCGGGGAGCTGTTTTTT
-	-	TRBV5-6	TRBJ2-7	CASSLGWAGTYEQYF	TGTGCCAGCAGCTTGGGGTGGGCAGGTACCTACGAGCAGTACTTC
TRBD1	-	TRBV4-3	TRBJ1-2	CASSRIRDRGDYTF	TGCGCCAGCAGCCGAATCAGGGACAGGGGAGACTACACCTTC
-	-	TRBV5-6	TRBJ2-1	CASSLEFRVGGSLWDEQFF	TGTGCCAGCAGCTTGGAGTTCCGGGTTGGGGGGAGTTTATGGGATGAGCAGTTCTTC
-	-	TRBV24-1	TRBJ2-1	CATSGSRRYYNEQFF	TGTGCCACCAGTGGAAGTCGGAGGTATTACAATGAGCAGTTCTTC
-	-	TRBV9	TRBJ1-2	CASSVVTGQTGGYTF	TGTGCCAGCAGCGTAGTCACAGGCCAGACGGGTGGCTACACCTTC
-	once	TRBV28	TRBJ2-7	CASTPPGILGPVSYEQYF	TGTGCCAGCACCCCCCCGGGGATTCTGGGGCCTGTCTCCTACGAGCAGTACTTC
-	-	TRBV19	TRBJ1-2	CASSTGQTIRFYGYTF	TGTGCCAGTAGTACTGGACAGACAATCAGATTCTATGGCTACACCTTC
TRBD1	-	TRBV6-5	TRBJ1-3	CASRTDRSSGNTIYF	TGTGCCAGCAGGACGGACAGGAGCTCTGGAAACACCATATATTTT
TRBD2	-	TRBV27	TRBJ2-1	CASSLSAGGHNEQFF	TGTGCCAGCAGTTTATCGGCGGGGGGACACAATGAGCAGTTCTTC
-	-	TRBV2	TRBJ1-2	CASTEDLGNYGYTF	TGTGCCAGCACCGAGGATCTCGGGAACTATGGCTACACCTTC
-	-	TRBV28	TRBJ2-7	CASSLKTTSYEQYF	TGTGCCAGCAGTTTAAAGACTACCTCCTACGAGCAGTACTTC
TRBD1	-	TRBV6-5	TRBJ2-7	CASRDRGVYEQYF	TGTGCCAGCAGGGACAGGGGAGTTTACGAGCAGTACTTC
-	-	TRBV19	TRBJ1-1	CASSISRNTEAFF	TGTGCCAGTAGTATCAGCAGGAACACTGAAGCTTTCTTT
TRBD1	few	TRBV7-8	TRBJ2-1	CASRPPLWDRGYNEQFF	TGTGCCAGCAGACCCCCGTTATGGGACAGGGGGTACAATGAGCAGTTCTTC
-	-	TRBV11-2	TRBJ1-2	CASSPVQTFSYGYTF	TGTGCCAGCAGCCCGGTTCAGACGTTCAGCTATGGCTACACCTTC
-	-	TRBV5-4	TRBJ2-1	CASSSLDLNEQFF	TGTGCCAGCAGCTCCTTAGACCTGAATGAGCAGTTCTTC
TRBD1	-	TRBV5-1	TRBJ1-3	CASSLGDRGNTIYF	TGCGCCAGCAGCTTGGGGGACAGGGGAAACACCATATATTTT
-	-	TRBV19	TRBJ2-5	CASSLPPSETQYF	TGTGCCAGTAGCCTCCCCCCCTCGGAGACCCAGTACTTC
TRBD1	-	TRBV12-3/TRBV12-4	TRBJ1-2	CASRSTGAYGYTF	TGTGCCAGCAGGTCCACAGGGGCCTATGGCTACACCTTC
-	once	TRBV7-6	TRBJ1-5	CASSLSVGGAYQPQHF	TGTGCCAGCAGCTTAAGTGTCGGGGGCGCTTATCAGCCCCAGCATTTT
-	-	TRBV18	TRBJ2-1	CASSPNRDPNEQFF	TGTGCCAGCTCACCGAACAGGGACCCCAATGAGCAGTTCTTC
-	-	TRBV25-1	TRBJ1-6	CASSEYLGYGDSPLHF	TGTGCCAGCAGTGAATATTTGGGATATGGAGATTCACCCCTCCACTTT
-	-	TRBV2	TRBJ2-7	CASKDAGNHEQYF	TGTGCCAGCAAGGATGCAGGGAACCACGAGCAGTACTTC
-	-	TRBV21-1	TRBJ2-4	CASSGGRAPVAKNIQYF	TGTGCCAGCAGCGGCGGGAGGGCCCCTGTAGCCAAAAACATTCAGTACTTC
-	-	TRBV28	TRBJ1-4	CASTFLGRLNEKLFF	TGTGCCAGCACTTTCCTCGGACGGCTTAATGAAAAACTGTTTTTT
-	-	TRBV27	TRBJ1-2	CARKGRGGPTGDYGYTF	TGTGCCCGGAAGGGGCGGGGAGGACCTACTGGGGACTATGGCTACACCTTC
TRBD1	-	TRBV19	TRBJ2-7	CASKGQGSYEQYF	TGTGCCAGTAAAGGACAGGGTTCCTACGAGCAGTACTTC
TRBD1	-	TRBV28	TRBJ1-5	CASSSSLQGNNQPQHF	TGTGCCAGCAGCTCATCCCTACAGGGGAACAATCAGCCCCAGCATTTT
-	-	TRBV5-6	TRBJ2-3	CASSLPGLTTDTQYF	TGTGCCAGCAGCTTACCGGGACTCACCACAGATACGCAGTATTTT
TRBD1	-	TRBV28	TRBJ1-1	CASSLSRGDTEAFF	TGTGCCAGCAGTTTATCCAGGGGGGACACTGAAGCTTTCTTT
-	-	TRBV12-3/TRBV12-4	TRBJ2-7	CASSFPDRQQYF	TGTGCCAGCAGTTTCCCCGACAGACAGCAGTACTTC
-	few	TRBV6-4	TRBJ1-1	CASSSRDGEAFF	TGTGCCAGCAGTAGCCGGGACGGTGAAGCTTTCTTT
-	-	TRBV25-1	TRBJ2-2	CATSFGDDWAGELFF	TGTGCCACCTCCTTTGGTGACGATTGGGCAGGGGAGCTGTTTTTT
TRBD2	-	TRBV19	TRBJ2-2	CASSTQRGNTGELFF	TGTGCCAGTAGTACCCAGCGGGGAAACACCGGGGAGCTGTTTTTT
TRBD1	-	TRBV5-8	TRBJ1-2	CASSLGYEQGNLYGYTF	TGTGCCAGCAGCTTAGGGTACGAACAGGGGAACCTCTATGGCTACACCTTC
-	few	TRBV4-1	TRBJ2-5	CASSLTHFSLVWETQYF	TGCGCCAGCAGCTTAACACATTTTTCCCTAGTTTGGGAGACCCAGTACTTC
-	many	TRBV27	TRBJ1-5	CASSLRPGADQPQHF	TGTGCCAGCAGTTTGCGTCCAGGGGCGGATCAGCCCCAGCATTTT
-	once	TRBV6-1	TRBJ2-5	CASSDKFRLLQETQYF	TGTGCCAGCAGTGACAAGTTCAGGCTCCTCCAAGAGACCCAGTACTTC
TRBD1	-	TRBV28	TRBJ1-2	CASSLTGAGLYGYTF	TGTGCCAGCAGTTTGACAGGGGCCGGGCTCTATGGCTACACCTTC
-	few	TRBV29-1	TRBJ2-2	CSVLPSRGELFF	TGCAGCGTTTTACCCTCCCGCGGGGAGCTGTTTTTT
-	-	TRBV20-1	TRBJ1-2	CSAIPYYGYTF	TGCAGTGCAATCCCCTACTATGGCTACACCTTC
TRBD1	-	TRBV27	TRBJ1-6	CASRIQGRSYNSPLHF	TGTGCCAGCAGGATACAGGGGCGCTCCTATAATTCACCCCTCCACTTT
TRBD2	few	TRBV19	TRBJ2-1	CASSTTSGSLNEQFF	TGTGCCAGTAGTACAACTAGCGGGAGTCTGAATGAGCAGTTCTTC
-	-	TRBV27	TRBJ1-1	CASSLSPLTFQNTEAFF	TGTGCCAGCAGTTTATCCCCCCTGACATTCCAGAACACTGAAGCTTTCTTT